The sequence of this TCR beta chain was determined in a study of Ad26.COV2.S vaccination and SARS-CoV-2 variants. Study context: Donor was one of the participants in the Ad26.COV2.S arm of the COV1001 trial.

This clone came up once. The treatment denotes: roughly 19 received Ad26.COV2.S at low or high dose, single or two shots; 5 received placebo; per-sample allocation not given. Collection of the samples took place on day 63 after the first injection of vaccine or placebo. Within Boston, the person who donated was an adult of 18-55 years. Clones were sequenced by immunoSEQ multiplex PCR, and TCRdb holds only the in-frame ones, with some missing. Here the sample spans 410,000 or so clones, about nine tenths being singletons. CDR1 KGHDR and CDR2 SFDVKD come from the germline V gene. The length of the CDR3 is 13 residues. V lost 7 bases and J lost 4, with 10 bases in between.

The chain recombines TRBV24-1 with TRBJ2-1; the D gene is possibly TRBD2 (5 bases). This clonotype originated in a person between 18 and 59 years old who received the Ad26.COV2.S COVID-19 vaccine or a placebo. Sequencing used peripheral blood, obtained in a trial of Ad26.COV2.S vaccine versus placebo. Here the CDR3 DNA reads TGTGCCACCAGGGGCCGGGATTACAATGAGCAGTTCTTC. Translating gives CATRGRDYNEQFF.